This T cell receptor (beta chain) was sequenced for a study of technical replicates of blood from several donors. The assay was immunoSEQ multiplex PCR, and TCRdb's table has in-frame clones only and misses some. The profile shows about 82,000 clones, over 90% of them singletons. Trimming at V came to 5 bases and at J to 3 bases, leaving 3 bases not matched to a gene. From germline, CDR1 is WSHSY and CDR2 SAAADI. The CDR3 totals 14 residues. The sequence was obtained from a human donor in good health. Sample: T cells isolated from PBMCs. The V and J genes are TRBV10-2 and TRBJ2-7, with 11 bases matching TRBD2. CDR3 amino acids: CASSPGLAVYEQYF. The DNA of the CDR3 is TGCGCCAGCAGTCCGGGACTAGCGGTCTACGAGCAGTACTTC.